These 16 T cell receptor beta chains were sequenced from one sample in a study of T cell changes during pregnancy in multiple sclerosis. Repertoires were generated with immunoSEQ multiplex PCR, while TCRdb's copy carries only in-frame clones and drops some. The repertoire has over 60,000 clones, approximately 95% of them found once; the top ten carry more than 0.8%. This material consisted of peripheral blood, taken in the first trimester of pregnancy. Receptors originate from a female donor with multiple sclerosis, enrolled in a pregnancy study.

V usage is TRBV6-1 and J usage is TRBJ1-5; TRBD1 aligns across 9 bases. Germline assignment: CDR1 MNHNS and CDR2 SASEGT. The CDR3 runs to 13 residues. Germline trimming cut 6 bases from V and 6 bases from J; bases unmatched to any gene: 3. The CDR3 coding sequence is TGTGCCAGCAGGGCGACAGGGGGTCAGCCCCAGCATTTT. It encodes CASRATGGQPQHF.

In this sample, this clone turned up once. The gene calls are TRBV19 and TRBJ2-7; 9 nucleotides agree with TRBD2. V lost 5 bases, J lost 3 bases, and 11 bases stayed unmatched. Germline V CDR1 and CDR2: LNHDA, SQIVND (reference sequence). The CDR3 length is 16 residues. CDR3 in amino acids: CASSLRSAGGVYEQYF. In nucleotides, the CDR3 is TGTGCCAGTAGTCTCCGTTCGGCGGGAGGGGTCTACGAGCAGTACTTC.

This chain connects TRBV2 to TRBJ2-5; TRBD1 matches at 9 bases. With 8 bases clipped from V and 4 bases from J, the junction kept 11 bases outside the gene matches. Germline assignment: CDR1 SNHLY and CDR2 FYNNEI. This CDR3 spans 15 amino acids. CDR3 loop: CASCTGGPSGETQYF. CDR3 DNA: TGTGCCAGCTGCACAGGGGGCCCATCGGGAGAGACCCAGTACTTC.

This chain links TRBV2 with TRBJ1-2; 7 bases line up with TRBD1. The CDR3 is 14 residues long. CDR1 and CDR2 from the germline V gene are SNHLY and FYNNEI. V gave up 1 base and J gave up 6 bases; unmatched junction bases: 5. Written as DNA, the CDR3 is TGTGCCAGCAGTGAAGGAGACAGGGACCATGGCTACACCTTC. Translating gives CASSEGDRDHGYTF.

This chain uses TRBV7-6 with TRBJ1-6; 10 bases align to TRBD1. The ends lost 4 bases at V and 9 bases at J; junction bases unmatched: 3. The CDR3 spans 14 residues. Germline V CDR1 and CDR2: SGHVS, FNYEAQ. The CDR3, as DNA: TGTGCCAGCAGCTCGACAGGGGGCCTTTCACCCCTCCACTTT. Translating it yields CASSSTGGLSPLHF.

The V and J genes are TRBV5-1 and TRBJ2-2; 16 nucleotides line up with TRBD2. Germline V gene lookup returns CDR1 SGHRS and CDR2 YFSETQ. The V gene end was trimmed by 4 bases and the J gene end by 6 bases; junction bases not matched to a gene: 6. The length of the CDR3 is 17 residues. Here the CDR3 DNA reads TGCGCCAGCAGCAGGGGACTAGCGGGGGGGCCGTCCGGGGAGCTGTTTTTT. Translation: CASSRGLAGGPSGELFF.

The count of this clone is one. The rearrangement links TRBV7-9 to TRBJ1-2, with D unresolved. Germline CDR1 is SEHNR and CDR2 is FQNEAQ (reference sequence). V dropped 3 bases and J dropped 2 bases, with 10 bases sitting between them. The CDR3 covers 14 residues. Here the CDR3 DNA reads TGTGCCAGCAGCTTGGTTTCGACAAACTATGGCTACACCTTC. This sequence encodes CASSLVSTNYGYTF.

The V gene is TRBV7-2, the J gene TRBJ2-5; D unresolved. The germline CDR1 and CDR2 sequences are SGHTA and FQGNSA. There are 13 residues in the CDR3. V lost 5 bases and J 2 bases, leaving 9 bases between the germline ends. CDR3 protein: CASSTMTQETQYF. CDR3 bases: TGTGCCAGCAGCACCATGACACAAGAGACCCAGTACTTC.

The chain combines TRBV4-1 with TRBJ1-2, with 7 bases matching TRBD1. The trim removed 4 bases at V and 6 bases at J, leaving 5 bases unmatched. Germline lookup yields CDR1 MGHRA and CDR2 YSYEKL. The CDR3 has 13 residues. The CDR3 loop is CASSRTGVDGYTF. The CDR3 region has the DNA TGCGCCAGCAGCCGAACAGGGGTAGATGGCTACACCTTC.

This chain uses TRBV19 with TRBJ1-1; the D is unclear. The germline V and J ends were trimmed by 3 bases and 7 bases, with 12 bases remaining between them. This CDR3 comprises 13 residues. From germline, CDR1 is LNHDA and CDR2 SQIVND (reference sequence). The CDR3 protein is CASSISWRVEAFF. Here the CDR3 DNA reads TGTGCCAGTAGTATTAGTTGGAGGGTTGAAGCTTTCTTT.

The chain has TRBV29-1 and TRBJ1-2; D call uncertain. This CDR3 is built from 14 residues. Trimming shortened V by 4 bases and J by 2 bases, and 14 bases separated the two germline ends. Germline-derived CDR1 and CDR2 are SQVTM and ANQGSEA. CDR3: CSVVGLGENYGYTF. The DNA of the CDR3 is TGCAGCGTTGTAGGCCTTGGAGAGAACTATGGCTACACCTTC.

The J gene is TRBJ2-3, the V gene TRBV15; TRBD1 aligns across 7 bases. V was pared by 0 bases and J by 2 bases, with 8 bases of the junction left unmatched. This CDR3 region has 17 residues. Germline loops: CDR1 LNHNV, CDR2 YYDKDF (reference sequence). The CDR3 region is CATSRDHGQVYTDTQYF. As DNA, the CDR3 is TGTGCCACCAGCAGAGATCATGGACAGGTCTACACAGATACGCAGTATTTT.

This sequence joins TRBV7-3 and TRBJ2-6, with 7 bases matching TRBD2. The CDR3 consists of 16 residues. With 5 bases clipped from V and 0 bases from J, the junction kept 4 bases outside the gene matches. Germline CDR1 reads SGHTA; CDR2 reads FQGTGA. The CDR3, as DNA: TGTGCCAGCAGCCTCGGGGGGAACTCTGGGGCCAACGTCCTGACTTTC. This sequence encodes CASSLGGNSGANVLTF.

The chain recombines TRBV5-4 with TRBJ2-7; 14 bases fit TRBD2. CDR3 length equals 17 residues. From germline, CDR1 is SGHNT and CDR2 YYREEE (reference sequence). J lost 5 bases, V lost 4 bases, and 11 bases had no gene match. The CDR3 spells CASSKGTSGSFPHEQYF. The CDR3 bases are TGTGCCAGCAGCAAAGGGACTAGCGGGAGCTTTCCCCACGAGCAGTACTTC.

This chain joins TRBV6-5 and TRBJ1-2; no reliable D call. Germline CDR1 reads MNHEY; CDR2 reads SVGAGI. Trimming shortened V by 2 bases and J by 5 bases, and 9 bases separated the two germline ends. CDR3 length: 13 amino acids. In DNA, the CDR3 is TGTGCCAGCAGTTACCGCCAGGCGTATGGCTACACCTTC. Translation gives CASSYRQAYGYTF.

The CDR3 DNA reads TGTGCCAGCAGTACAGGGGACACAAAAGGAGCTTTCTTT. As protein: CASSTGDTKGAFF. The V call is TRBV6-1, the J call TRBJ1-1; 7 bases align to TRBD1. Germline CDR1 reads MNHNS; CDR2 reads SASEGT. CDR3 length: 13 residues. J lost 10 bases, V lost 5 bases, and 10 bases had no gene match.